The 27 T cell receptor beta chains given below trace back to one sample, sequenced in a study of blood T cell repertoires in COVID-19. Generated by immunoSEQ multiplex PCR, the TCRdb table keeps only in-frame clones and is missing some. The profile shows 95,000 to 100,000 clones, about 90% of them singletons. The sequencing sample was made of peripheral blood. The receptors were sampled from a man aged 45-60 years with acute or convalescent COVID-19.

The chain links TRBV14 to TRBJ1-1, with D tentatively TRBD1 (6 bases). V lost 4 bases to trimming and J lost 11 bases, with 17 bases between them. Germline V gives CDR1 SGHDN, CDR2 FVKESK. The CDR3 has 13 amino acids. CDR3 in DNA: TGTGCCAGCAGCCGTCTACTACAGGGTGGGGCTTTCTTT. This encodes CASSRLLQGGAFF.

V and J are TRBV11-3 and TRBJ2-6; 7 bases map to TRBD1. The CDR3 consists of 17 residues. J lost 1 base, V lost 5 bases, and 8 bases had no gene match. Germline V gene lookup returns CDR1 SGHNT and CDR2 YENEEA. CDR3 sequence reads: CASSGRDRMSGANVLTF. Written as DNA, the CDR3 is TGTGCCAGCAGCGGCCGGGACAGAATGTCTGGGGCCAACGTCCTGACTTTC.

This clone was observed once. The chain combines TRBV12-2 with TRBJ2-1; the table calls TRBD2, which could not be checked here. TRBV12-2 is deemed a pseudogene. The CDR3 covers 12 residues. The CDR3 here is CASRFRGYEQFF. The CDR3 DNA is TGTGCAAGTCGCTTCCGGGGGTATGAGCAGTTCTTC.

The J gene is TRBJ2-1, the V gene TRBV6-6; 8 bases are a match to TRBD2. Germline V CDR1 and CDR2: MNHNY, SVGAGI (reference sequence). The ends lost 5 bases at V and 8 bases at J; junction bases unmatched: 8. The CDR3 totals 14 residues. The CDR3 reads CASSGGLAQHEQFF. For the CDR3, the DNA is TGTGCCAGCAGTGGCGGACTAGCTCAGCATGAGCAGTTCTTC.

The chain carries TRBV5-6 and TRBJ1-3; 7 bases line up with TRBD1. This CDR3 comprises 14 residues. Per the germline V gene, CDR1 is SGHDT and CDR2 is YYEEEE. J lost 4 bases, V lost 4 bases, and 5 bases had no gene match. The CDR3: CASSRGQIGNTIYF. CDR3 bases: TGTGCCAGCAGCCGGGGACAGATCGGAAACACCATATATTTT.

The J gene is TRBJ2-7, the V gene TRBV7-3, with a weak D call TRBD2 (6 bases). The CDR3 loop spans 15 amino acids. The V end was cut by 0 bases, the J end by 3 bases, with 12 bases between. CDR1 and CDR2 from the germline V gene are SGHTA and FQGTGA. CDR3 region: CASSLTGGRSYEQYF. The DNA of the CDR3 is TGTGCCAGCAGCTTAACCGGGGGTCGAAGCTACGAGCAGTACTTC.

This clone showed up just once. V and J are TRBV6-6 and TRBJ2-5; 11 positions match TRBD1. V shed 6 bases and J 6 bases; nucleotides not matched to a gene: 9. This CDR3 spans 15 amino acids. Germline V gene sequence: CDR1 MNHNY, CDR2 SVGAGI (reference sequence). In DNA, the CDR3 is TGTGCCAGCAGAGGGACCGGGACAGGGGGACAGACCCAGTACTTC. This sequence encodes CASRGTGTGGQTQYF.

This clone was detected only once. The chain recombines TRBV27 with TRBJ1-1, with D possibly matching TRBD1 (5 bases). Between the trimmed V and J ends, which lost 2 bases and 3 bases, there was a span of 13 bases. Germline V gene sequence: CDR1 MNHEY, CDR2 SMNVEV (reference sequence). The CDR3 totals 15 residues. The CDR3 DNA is TGTGCCAGCAGTTTAAGTCTCATAGGGGACACTGAAGCTTTCTTT. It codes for CASSLSLIGDTEAFF.

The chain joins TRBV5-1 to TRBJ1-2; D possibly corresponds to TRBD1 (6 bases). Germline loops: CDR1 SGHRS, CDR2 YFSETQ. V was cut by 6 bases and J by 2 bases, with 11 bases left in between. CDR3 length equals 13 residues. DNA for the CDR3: TGCGCCAGCACCTTTACAGGGAACTATGGCTACACCTTC. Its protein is CASTFTGNYGYTF.

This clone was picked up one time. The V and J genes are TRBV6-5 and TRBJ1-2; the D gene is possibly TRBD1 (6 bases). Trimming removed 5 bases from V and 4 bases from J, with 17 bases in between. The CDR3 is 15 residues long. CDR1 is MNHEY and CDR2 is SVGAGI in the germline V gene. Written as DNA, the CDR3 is TGTGCCAGCAGTACCACTTACAGGGATAGCTATGGCTACACCTTC. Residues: CASSTTYRDSYGYTF.

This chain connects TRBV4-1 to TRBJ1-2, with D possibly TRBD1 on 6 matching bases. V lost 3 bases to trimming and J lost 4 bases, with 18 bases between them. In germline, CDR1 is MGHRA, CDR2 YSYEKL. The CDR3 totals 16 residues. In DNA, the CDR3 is TGCGCCAGCAGCCAGTCCCCTCAGGACAGCCTCTATGGCTACACCTTC. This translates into CASSQSPQDSLYGYTF.

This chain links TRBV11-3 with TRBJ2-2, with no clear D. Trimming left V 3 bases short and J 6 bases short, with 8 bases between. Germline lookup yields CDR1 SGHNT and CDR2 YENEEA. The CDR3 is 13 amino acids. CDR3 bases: TGTGCCAGCAGCTTCTCGGGTTCCGGGGAGCTGTTTTTT. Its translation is CASSFSGSGELFF.

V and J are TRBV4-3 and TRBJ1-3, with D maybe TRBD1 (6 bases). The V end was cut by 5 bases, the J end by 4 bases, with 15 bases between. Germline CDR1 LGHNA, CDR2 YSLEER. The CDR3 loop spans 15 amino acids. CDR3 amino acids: CASSSRWGQGNTIYF. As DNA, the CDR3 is TGCGCCAGCAGCTCTCGATGGGGGCAAGGAAACACCATATATTTT.

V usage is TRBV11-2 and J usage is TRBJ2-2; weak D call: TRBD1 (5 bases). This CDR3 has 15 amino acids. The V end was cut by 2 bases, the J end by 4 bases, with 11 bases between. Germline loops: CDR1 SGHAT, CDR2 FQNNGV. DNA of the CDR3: TGTGCCAGCAGCTTAAGTAGGGGAATCACCGGGGAGCTGTTTTTT. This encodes CASSLSRGITGELFF.

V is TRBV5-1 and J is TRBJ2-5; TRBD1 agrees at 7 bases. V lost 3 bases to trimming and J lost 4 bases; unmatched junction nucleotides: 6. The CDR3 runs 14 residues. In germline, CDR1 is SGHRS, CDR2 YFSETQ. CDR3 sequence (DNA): TGCGCCAGCAGCTACGACAGGGTAGGAGAGACCCAGTACTTC. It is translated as CASSYDRVGETQYF.

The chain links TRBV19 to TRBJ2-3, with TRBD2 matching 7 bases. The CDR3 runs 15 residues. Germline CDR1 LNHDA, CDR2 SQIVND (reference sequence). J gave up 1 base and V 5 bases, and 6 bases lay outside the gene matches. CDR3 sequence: CASSALAGGTDTQYF. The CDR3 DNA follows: TGTGCCAGTAGTGCCTTGGCGGGGGGCACAGATACGCAGTATTTT.

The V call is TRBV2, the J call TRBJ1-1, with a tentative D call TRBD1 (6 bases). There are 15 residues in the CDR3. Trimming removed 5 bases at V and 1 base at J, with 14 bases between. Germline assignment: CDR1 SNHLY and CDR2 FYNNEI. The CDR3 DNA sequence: TGTGCCAGCAGTCGGGACGGGGGGGCGAACACTGAAGCTTTCTTT. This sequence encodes CASSRDGGANTEAFF.

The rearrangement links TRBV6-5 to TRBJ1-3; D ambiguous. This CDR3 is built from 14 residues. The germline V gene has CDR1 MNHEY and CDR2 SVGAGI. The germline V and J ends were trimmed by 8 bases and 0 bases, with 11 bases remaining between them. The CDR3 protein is CASLRAVSGNTIYF. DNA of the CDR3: TGTGCCAGCCTTAGAGCTGTCTCTGGAAACACCATATATTTT.

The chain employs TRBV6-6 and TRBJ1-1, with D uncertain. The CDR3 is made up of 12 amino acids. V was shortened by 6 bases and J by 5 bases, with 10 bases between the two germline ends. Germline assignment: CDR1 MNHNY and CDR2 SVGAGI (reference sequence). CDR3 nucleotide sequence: TGTGCCAGCAGAATAGATGGTACTGAAGCTTTCTTT. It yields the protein CASRIDGTEAFF.

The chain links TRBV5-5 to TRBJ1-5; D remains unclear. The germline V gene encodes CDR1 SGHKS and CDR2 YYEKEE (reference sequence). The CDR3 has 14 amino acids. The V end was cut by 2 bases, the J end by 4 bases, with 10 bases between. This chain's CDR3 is CASSFVGGNQPQHF. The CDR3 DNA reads TGTGCCAGCAGCTTCGTGGGAGGGAATCAGCCCCAGCATTTT.

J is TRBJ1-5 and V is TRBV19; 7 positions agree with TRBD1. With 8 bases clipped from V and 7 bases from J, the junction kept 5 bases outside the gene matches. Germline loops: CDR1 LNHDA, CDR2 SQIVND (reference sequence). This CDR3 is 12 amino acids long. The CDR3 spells CASRTGGQPQHF. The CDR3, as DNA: TGTGCCAGTCGGACAGGCGGGCAGCCCCAGCATTTT.

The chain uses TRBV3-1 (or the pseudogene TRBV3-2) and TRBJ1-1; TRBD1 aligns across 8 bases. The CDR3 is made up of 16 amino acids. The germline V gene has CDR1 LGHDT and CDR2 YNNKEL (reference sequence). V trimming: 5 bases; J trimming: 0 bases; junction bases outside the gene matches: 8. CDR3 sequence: CASSDPGTGLNTEAFF. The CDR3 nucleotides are TGTGCCAGCAGCGATCCCGGGACAGGTTTGAACACTGAAGCTTTCTTT.

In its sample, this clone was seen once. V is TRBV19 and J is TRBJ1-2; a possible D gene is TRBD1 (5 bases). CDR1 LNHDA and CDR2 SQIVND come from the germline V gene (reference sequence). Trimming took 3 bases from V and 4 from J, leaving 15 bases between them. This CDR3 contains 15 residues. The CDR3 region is CASSIQGDGGYGYTF. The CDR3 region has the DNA TGTGCCAGTAGTATTCAAGGGGACGGGGGCTATGGCTACACCTTC.

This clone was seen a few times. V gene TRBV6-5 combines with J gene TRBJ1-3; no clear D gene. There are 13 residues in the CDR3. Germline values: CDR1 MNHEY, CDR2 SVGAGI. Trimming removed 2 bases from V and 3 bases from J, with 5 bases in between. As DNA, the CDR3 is TGTGCCAGCAGTTACCTTTTTGGAAACACCATATATTTT. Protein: CASSYLFGNTIYF.

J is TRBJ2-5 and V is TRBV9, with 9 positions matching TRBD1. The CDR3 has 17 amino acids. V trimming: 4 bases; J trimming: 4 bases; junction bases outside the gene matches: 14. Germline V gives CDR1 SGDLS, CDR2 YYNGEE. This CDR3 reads CASSTYPGTGLGETQYF. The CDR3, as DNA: TGTGCCAGCAGCACCTACCCCGGGACAGGGTTGGGAGAGACCCAGTACTTC.

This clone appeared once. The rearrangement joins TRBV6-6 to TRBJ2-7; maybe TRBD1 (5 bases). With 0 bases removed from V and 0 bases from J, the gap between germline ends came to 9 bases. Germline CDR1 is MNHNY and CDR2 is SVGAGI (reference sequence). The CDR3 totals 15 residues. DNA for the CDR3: TGTGCCAGCAGTTACTCGCAGGGTAGCTCCTACGAGCAGTACTTC. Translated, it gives CASSYSQGSSYEQYF.

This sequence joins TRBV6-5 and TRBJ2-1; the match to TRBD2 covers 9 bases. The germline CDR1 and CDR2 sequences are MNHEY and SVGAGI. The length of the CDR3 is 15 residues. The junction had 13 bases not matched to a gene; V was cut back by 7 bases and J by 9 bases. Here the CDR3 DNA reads TGTGCCAGCACTCGAGCGGGGGGCCGTCAAGCTGAGCAGTTCTTC. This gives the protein CASTRAGGRQAEQFF.